The sequence of this T cell receptor beta chain was determined in a study of blood T cell repertoires in COVID-19 (dated by TCRdb to the early 2020s). Study-level background: Samples covering the acute and convalescent phases of COVID-19 were provided by collaborators in the United States, Italy and Spain. The material from the prospective study consisted of cDNA or gDNA derived from T cells, B-cell-depleted T cells, or PBMCs. Deeply sampled blood TCRbeta repertoires from subjects exposed to, actively infected with, or recovered from COVID-19 were included in the dataset. A freely available public database, intended as a resource for researchers studying the immune response to SARS-CoV-2, is where the repertoires were released. The samples were drawn from the first 160 participants of the ongoing ImmuneRACE study and from 1,254 subjects provided by 6 global collaborators. Sample metadata almost always included a de-identified subject ID, COVID-19 status, age in years and sex. Where available, HLA class I and class II types were taken from metadata supplied by the sample provider and were not determined by assay-based typing.

For this clone: Its antigen is unknown. Base qualities were left out, and no much larger clone turns up one base away.

Here is what the overall study found, with its caveats: Clinical and demographic metadata were provided uncurated, with the amount varying by source and participant.

TCRbeta CDR3 regions were amplified from genomic DNA using the immunoSEQ Assay, a bias-controlled multiplex PCR. As for the authors' bioinformatics: The number of nucleated cells in each sample was estimated by amplification of reference gene primers within the assay. Sequence reads were collapsed and filtered to measure the absolute abundance of every unique TCRbeta CDR3 rearrangement. For each sample, productive Simpson clonality was calculated by taking the square root of Simpson's diversity index across productive rearrangements. Sourced from immuneACCESS, this table was stored by TCRdb with only in-frame sequences that have V and J called. A share of the clones is absent; for the studies checked, an unresolved V gene accounts for under half, and the remainder has no known explanation. V, J and clone size are those of that table, while D and trimming were read from the DNA. The sample records approximately 76,000 clones, about nine tenths of which are singletons. Jointly, the top ten make up over 10% of the sample.

CDR1 and CDR2 are read off the germline V gene as SNHLY and FYNNEI. V is pared back by 1 base and J by 8 bases, with 16 bases lying between the germline termini. The CDR3 numbers 15 residues from cysteine through phenylalanine. The only DNA kept is the CDR3, 45 bases in frame from the first base. Whole blood was collected in K2EDTA tubes by collaborating institutions according to the institutions' own protocols. For TCRbeta analysis, collaborator samples were shipped as frozen whole blood, as isolated PBMCs, or as DNA extracted from either sample type. The chain joins TRBV2 to TRBJ2-3, with the D gene not clear enough to name. The source is a woman aged 55-70 years with acute or convalescent COVID-19. Source material: peripheral blood. The CDR3 reads as follows: CASSEVAPRVGTQYF. The sequence in DNA is TGTGCCAGCAGTGAAGTCGCCCCCCGTGTCGGTACGCAGTATTTT.